This T cell receptor (beta chain) was observed in a study of T-cell memory formation after mild COVID-19. Per the germline V gene, CDR1 is SGHRS and CDR2 is YFSETQ. Unmatched junction bases numbered 4, after V lost 2 bases and J lost 3 bases. This CDR3 is built from 14 residues. TCRdb ran MiXCR on the 5' RACE reads and lists one entry per CDR3 protein. The sample yields roughly 280,000 distinct CDR3 sequences, under 8.5% seen once. Study-level results: Pre-infection memory held some responding clones, suggesting pre-existing cross-reactive T cells responded.

This clonotype occurred a few times. Its specificity is unknown. This clonotype originated in a man between 18 and 35 years old who had mild COVID-19 (a few samples of this study predate the infection). Cell type and time point are not known. The specimen was PBMCs or a T cell subset sorted from them (not recorded which). The V and J genes are TRBV5-1 and TRBJ1-1, with 7 bases aligning to TRBD1. CDR3 protein: CASSFQGGDTEAFF. For the CDR3, the DNA is TGCGCCAGCAGCTTCCAGGGGGGGGACACTGAAGCTTTCTTT.